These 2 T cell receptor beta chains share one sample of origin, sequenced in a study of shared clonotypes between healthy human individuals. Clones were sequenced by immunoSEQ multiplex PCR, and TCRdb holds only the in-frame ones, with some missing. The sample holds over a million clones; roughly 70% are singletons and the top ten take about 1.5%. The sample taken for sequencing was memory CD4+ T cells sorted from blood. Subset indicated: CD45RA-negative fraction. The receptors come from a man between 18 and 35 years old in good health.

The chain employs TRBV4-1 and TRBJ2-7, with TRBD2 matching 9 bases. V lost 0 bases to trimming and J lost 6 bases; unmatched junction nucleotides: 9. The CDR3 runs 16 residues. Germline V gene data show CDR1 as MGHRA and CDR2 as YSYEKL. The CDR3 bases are TGCGCCAGCAGCCAAGATAGGGCGGGAGGGCCGGGCGAGCAGTACTTC. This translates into CASSQDRAGGPGEQYF.

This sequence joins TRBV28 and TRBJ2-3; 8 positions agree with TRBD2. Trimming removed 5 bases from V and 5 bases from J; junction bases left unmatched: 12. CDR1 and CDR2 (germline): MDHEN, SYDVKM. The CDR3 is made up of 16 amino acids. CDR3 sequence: CASSTRGSGDRDTQYF. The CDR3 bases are TGTGCCAGCAGTACCCGGGGTAGCGGGGATCGAGATACGCAGTATTTT.